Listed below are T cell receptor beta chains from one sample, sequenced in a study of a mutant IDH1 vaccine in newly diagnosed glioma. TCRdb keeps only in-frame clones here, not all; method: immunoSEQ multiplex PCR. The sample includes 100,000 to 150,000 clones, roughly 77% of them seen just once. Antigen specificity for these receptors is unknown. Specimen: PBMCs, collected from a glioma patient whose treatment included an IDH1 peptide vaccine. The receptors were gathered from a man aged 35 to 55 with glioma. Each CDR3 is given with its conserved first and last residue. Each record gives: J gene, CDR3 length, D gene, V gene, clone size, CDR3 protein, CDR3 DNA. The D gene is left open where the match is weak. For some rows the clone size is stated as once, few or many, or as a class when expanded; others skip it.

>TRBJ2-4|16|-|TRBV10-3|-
CAISEGRDRLKNIQYF
TGTGCCATCAGTGAGGGGAGGGACAGACTCAAAAACATTCAGTACTTC
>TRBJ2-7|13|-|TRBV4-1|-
CASSQGDSYEQYF
TGCGCCAGCAGCCAAGGGGACTCCTACGAGCAGTACTTC
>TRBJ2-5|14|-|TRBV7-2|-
CASSLNGQQETQYF
TGTGCCAGCAGCCTAAATGGACAGCAAGAGACCCAGTACTTC
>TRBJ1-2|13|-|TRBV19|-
CASSIPGVYGYTF
TGTGCCAGTAGTATTCCGGGCGTCTATGGCTACACCTTC
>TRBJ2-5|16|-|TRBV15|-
CATSRVSGLGAETQYF
TGTGCCACCAGCAGAGTGTCGGGACTCGGCGCCGAGACCCAGTACTTC
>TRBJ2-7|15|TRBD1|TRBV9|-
CASSVDGDRVYEQYF
TGTGCCAGCAGCGTAGACGGGGACAGGGTCTACGAGCAGTACTTC
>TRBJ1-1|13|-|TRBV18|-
CASSPLAGLEAFF
TGTGCCAGCTCACCATTGGCAGGCCTTGAAGCTTTCTTT
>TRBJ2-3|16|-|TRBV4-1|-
CASSQDMERYTDTQYF
TGCGCCAGCAGCCAAGATATGGAGCGGTACACAGATACGCAGTATTTT
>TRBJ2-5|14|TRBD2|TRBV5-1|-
CASSLAGVGETQYF
TGCGCCAGCAGCTTAGCGGGAGTCGGAGAGACCCAGTACTTC
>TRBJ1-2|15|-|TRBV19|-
CASSSRARESSGYTF
TGTGCCAGTAGTAGCCGAGCCAGGGAGTCAAGTGGCTACACCTTC
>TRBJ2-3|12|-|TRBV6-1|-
CASRESADTQYF
TGTGCCAGCAGGGAGTCCGCAGATACGCAGTATTTT
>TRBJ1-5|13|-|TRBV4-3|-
CASSRGTDQPQHF
TGCGCCAGCAGCCGCGGAACAGATCAGCCCCAGCATTTT
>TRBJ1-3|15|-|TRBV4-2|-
CASSQGGRSGNTIYF
TGTGCCAGCAGCCAAGGGGGTAGATCTGGAAACACCATATATTTT
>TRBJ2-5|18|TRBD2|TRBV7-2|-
CASSPRPGGTGDKETQYF
TGTGCCAGCAGCCCTCGCCCCGGGGGGACGGGGGATAAAGAGACCCAGTACTTC
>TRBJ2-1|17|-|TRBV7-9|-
CASTTVGHIDPNNEQFF
TGTGCCAGCACCACCGTGGGACACATAGACCCGAACAATGAGCAGTTCTTC
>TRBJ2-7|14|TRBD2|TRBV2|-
CASRATSGTYEQYF
TGTGCCAGCAGAGCCACTAGCGGGACATACGAGCAGTACTTC
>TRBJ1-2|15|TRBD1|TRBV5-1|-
CASSPATGKGYGYTF
TGCGCCAGCAGCCCCGCGACAGGGAAAGGGTATGGCTACACCTTC
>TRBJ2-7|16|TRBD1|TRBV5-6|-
CASSFPLSGTAYEQYF
TGTGCCAGCAGCTTCCCACTATCCGGGACAGCCTACGAGCAGTACTTC
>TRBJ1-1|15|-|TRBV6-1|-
CASSEVTAPNTEAFF
TGTGCCAGCAGTGAAGTGACAGCGCCGAACACTGAAGCTTTCTTT
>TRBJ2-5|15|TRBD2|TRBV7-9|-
CASSLAAGGLETQYF
TGTGCCAGCAGCCTGGCGGCGGGGGGGCTTGAGACCCAGTACTTC
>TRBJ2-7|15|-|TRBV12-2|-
CASRLAAGGRYEQYF
TGTGCAAGTCGCTTAGCGGCAGGGGGAAGGTACGAGCAGTACTTC
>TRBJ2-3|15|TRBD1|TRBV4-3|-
CASSRQDRATDTQYF
TGCGCCAGCAGCCGACAGGACAGGGCCACAGATACGCAGTATTTT
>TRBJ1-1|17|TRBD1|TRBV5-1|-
CASSLRPTGPGGTEAFF
TGCGCCAGCAGCTTGAGGCCCACAGGCCCAGGGGGTACTGAAGCTTTCTTT
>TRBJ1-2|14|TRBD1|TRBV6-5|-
CASSYSGQGNGYTF
TGTGCCAGCAGTTACTCGGGACAGGGCAATGGCTACACCTTC
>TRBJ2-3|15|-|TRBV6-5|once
CASSYRGKGTDTQYF
TGTGCCAGCAGTTACCGGGGGAAGGGCACAGATACGCAGTATTTT
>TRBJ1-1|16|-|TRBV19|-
CASSISQRIVNTEAFF
TGTGCCAGTAGTATATCCCAACGTATTGTGAACACTGAAGCTTTCTTT
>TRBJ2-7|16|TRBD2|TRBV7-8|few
CASSLAPSGGSYEQYF
TGTGCCAGCAGCTTAGCGCCATCGGGAGGTTCTTACGAGCAGTACTTC
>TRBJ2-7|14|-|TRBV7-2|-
CASSRGGGAYEQYF
TGTGCCAGCAGCCGAGGTGGAGGGGCCTACGAGCAGTACTTC
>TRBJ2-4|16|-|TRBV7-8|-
CASSPAGSFPKNIQYF
TGTGCCAGCAGCCCGGCGGGATCCTTCCCCAAAAACATTCAGTACTTC
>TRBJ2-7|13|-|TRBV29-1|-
CSVVDRGTYEQYF
TGCAGCGTGGTGGATAGGGGTACCTACGAGCAGTACTTC
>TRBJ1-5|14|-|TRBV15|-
CATSRTWGNQPQHF
TGTGCCACCAGCCGAACCTGGGGCAATCAGCCCCAGCATTTT
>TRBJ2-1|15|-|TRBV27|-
CASAREGVGYNEQFF
TGTGCCAGCGCTAGAGAAGGGGTTGGGTACAATGAGCAGTTCTTC
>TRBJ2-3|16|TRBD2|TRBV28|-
CASTVIAGKRADTQYF
TGTGCCAGCACTGTTATAGCGGGAAAGAGGGCAGATACGCAGTATTTT
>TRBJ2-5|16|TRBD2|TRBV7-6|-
CASSSSGAGRGETQYF
TGTGCCAGCAGCTCAAGCGGGGCGGGGCGCGGGGAGACCCAGTACTTC
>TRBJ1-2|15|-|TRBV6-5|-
CASSYVGLTEPSYTF
TGTGCCAGCAGTTACGTAGGGCTGACAGAGCCCTCCTACACCTTC